This TCR beta chain was captured by sequencing in a study of OX40 agonist ivuxolimab in advanced cancers. The table came from immunoSEQ multiplex PCR; TCRdb's copy has only in-frame clones and leaves some out. The sample yields more than 45,000 clones, 80% to 90% seen once. V was clipped by 0 bases and J by 7 bases; unmatched bases: 9. The CDR3 is 17 amino acids. Per the germline V gene, CDR1 is LGHNA and CDR2 is YSLEER. The clonotype comes from an adult with an advanced solid tumor such as melanoma, head and neck, liver or kidney cancer. J is TRBJ2-3 and V is TRBV4-3; TRBD1 agrees at 11 bases. The source material was CD4+ or CD8+ T cells sorted from blood, sampled in a trial of the OX40 agonist ivuxolimab. The CDR3 DNA is TGCGCCAGCAGCCAAGAATATAGGACAGGGGGCCTTTATACGCAGTATTTT. Encoded protein: CASSQEYRTGGLYTQYF.